The T cell receptor beta chain under discussion was sequenced for a study of T cells in Graves' hyperthyroidism and ophthalmopathy. Patients were excluded because of uncontrolled infection, other autoimmune disease, pregnancy or lactation. A few counts support this clonotype. Germline V gene sequence: CDR1 GTSNPN, CDR2 SVGIG (reference sequence). The CDR3 extends over 14 amino acids. Trimming shortened V by 8 bases and J by 3 bases, and 19 bases separated the two germline ends. It was RNA transcripts that yielded the amplified TCR beta CDR3 regions. During a first-round RT-PCR of the TCR CDR3, the HTBI primer set was used. One entry per CDR3 protein, called by TCRdb with MiXCR from the multiplex PCR reads. The sample has hundreds of thousands of distinct CDR3 sequences, approximately 17% seen once.

This chain links TRBV30 with TRBJ1-2; no reliable D call. The sample comprised blood. This TCR was recovered from a young woman with Graves' ophthalmopathy. The CDR3 DNA reads TGTGCCCTCCGGGAGGGATTCCGAGACTATGGCTACACCTTC. This sequence encodes CALREGFRDYGYTF.